These 30 T cell receptor beta chains were all obtained from the same sample, sequenced in a study of blood T cell repertoires in COVID-19 (dated by TCRdb to between 2020 and 2021). The library relied on the immunoSEQ multiplex PCR assay. Imported from immuneACCESS, the table was reduced by TCRdb to in-frame sequences with V and J called. These copies leave out some clones; in studies compared against another copy, an unresolved V gene accounts for under half, and the cause of the remainder is not known. A total of 330,000 or so clones appear in this sample, roughly 90% of them only once. Roughly 3.9% of the sample lies in the top ten. The sequenced sample consisted of peripheral blood. The receptor set was obtained from a woman aged 60 to 75 with COVID-19, enrolled during active disease.

This chain connects TRBV2 to TRBJ2-1; 11 bases are a match to TRBD2. With 1 base clipped from V and 0 bases from J, the junction kept 8 bases outside the gene matches. The germline V gene encodes CDR1 SNHLY and CDR2 FYNNEI. The CDR3 runs 19 residues. CDR3 amino acids: CASSEEVSGGANSYNEQFF. Written as DNA, the CDR3 is TGTGCCAGCAGTGAAGAAGTTAGCGGGGGGGCGAACTCCTACAATGAGCAGTTCTTC. The entire variable domain, with the rest obtained from reference TRBV2 and TRBJ2-1, is as follows: EPEVTQTPSHQVTQMGQEVILRCVPISNHLYFYWYRQILGQKVEFLVSFYNNEISEKSEIFDDQFSVERPDGSNFTLKIRSTKLEDSAMYFCASSEEVSGGANSYNEQFFGPGTRLTVL.

This clone is a singleton in its sample. The chain employs TRBV6-1 and TRBJ2-5, with TRBD2 identical over 11 bases. The CDR3 is 19 amino acids. Trimming cost V 4 bases and J 4 bases; bases outside gene matches: 17. The V gene's germline CDR1 is MNHNS and CDR2 SASEGT. CDR3 coding DNA: TGTGCCAGCAGTGCTTCCTCATTTGGACTAGCGGGTCCCCCAGAGACCCAGTACTTC. The encoded protein is CASSASSFGLAGPPETQYF.

The rearrangement joins TRBV19 to TRBJ1-6; 7 bases match TRBD1. V dropped 3 bases and J dropped 10; count of bases not matched to a gene: 6. Germline CDR1 and CDR2: LNHDA and SQIVND (reference sequence). The CDR3 runs 14 residues. CDR3 protein: CASSIGQAGSPLHF. CDR3 nucleotides: TGTGCCAGTAGTATCGGACAGGCCGGATCACCCCTCCACTTT.

V is TRBV5-1 and J is TRBJ2-5; D is ambiguous. CDR1 is SGHRS and CDR2 is YFSETQ in the germline V gene. The ends were cut back, 0 bases at V and 2 bases at J, with 8 bases in the middle. There are 14 residues in the CDR3. The CDR3 coding sequence is TGCGCCAGCAGCTTGGCCCAGGCGCAAGAGACCCAGTACTTC. Translated: CASSLAQAQETQYF.

V is TRBV7-2 and J is TRBJ2-1, with 11 bases fitting TRBD2. After removal of 3 bases from V and 6 bases from J, the junction contained 1 base not matched to a gene. The CDR3 sequence is 14 residues long. The V gene's germline CDR1 is SGHTA and CDR2 FQGNSA. The CDR3 reads CASSLTSGVNEQFF. DNA for the CDR3: TGTGCCAGCAGCTTGACTAGCGGGGTCAATGAGCAGTTCTTC.

The chain has TRBV28 and TRBJ1-1; possibly TRBD1 for D (5 bases). Per germline, CDR1 MDHEN and CDR2 SYDVKM. The CDR3 runs 13 residues. Trimming removed 4 bases at V and 3 bases at J, with 9 bases between. CDR3 in DNA: TGTGCCAGCAGTTCTGGGGGGTACACTGAAGCTTTCTTT. It translates to CASSSGGYTEAFF. Variable domain in full (rest from reference TRBV28 and TRBJ1-1): DVKVTQSSRYLVKRTGEKVFLECVQDMDHENMFWYRQDPGLGLRLIYFSYDVKMKEKGDIPEGYSVSREKKERFSLILESASTNQTSMYLCASSSGGYTEAFFGQGTRLTVV.

CDR3 in amino acids: CASSLAGGTSGNEQFF. CDR3 in DNA: TGTGCCAGCAGCTTAGCGGGCGGGACTAGCGGGAATGAGCAGTTCTTC. This chain connects TRBV7-8 to TRBJ2-1; TRBD2 agrees at 12 bases. The V segment lost 0 bases and the J segment 7 bases; nucleotides outside the gene matches: 4. CDR1 is SGHVS and CDR2 is FQNEAQ in the germline V gene. The CDR3 has 16 residues.

A word on this clone: This sample also contains other DNA sequences that code for the same CDR3. The CDR3 loop reads CASSPGRTEAFF. DNA for the CDR3: TGTGCCAGCTCACCAGGGAGAACTGAAGCTTTCTTT. The genes are TRBV18 and TRBJ1-1; D remains ambiguous. CDR3 size: 12 residues. Germline CDR1 is KGHSH and CDR2 is LQKENI. Trimming left V 2 bases short and J 5 bases short, with 6 bases between.

V usage is TRBV11-2 and J usage is TRBJ2-7; D possibly corresponds to TRBD1 (5 bases). V lost 4 bases, J lost 1 base, and 17 bases lay in between. The CDR3 extends over 16 amino acids. CDR1 is SGHAT and CDR2 is FQNNGV in the germline V gene. DNA for the CDR3: TGTGCCAGCAGCTCCTCCCAGGGTCTAGGATCCTACGAGCAGTACTTC. This codes for CASSSSQGLGSYEQYF.

V is TRBV15 and J is TRBJ1-2; D ambiguous. The germline gives CDR1 LNHNV, CDR2 YYDKDF (reference sequence). V lost 0 bases to trimming and J lost 4 bases, with 3 bases between them. This CDR3 is 12 amino acids long. CDR3: CATSRESYGYTF. Here the CDR3 DNA reads TGTGCCACCAGCAGAGAGAGCTATGGCTACACCTTC.

This sequence joins TRBV9 and TRBJ1-2; D may be TRBD1 (6 bases). The CDR3 contains 14 residues. Between the trimmed V and J ends, which lost 3 bases and 7 bases, there was a span of 16 bases. Germline V CDR1 and CDR2: SGDLS, YYNGEE. Here the CDR3 DNA reads TGTGCCAGCAGCGGTGGGCGGTTACAGGGTGGCTACACCTTC. As protein: CASSGGRLQGGYTF.

The V gene is TRBV28, the J gene TRBJ1-4; D unresolved. The CDR3 has 15 amino acids. The V gene's germline CDR1 is MDHEN and CDR2 SYDVKM. V lost 5 bases and J 8 bases, leaving 18 bases between the germline ends. DNA of the CDR3: TGTGCCAGCAGTATCTCTGGAGAGGGATCCGAAAAACTGTTTTTT. This codes for CASSISGEGSEKLFF.

The CDR3: CASSHPPGASGYTF. As DNA, the CDR3 is TGCGCCAGCAGCCACCCACCAGGGGCGAGCGGCTACACCTTC. This chain joins TRBV4-1 and TRBJ1-2; possible D gene TRBD1, 6 bases. Trimming took 3 bases from V and 8 from J, leaving 16 bases between them. This CDR3 is 14 amino acids long. In germline, CDR1 is MGHRA, CDR2 YSYEKL.

This rearrangement joins TRBV7-3 to TRBJ2-1, with 8 bases fitting TRBD2. With V trimmed by 5 bases and J by 7 bases, 10 bases remained unmatched. The CDR3 is 15 amino acids. Germline CDR1 reads SGHTA; CDR2 reads FQGTGA. CDR3 nucleotide sequence: TGTGCCAGCAGCCACCTCTACGGGGGGGGAAATGAGCAGTTCTTC. Translated: CASSHLYGGGNEQFF.

This chain uses TRBV19 with TRBJ1-5; no reliable D call. CDR1 and CDR2 (germline): LNHDA, SQIVND (reference sequence). This CDR3 region has 14 residues. The germline V and J ends were trimmed by 8 bases and 2 bases, with 13 bases remaining between them. The DNA for the CDR3 is TGTGCCAGTGCCACCCAGCGCGGCAATCAGCCCCAGCATTTT. It encodes CASATQRGNQPQHF. The complete variable domain, with remaining parts taken from reference TRBV19 and TRBJ1-5, reads DGGITQSPKYLFRKEGQNVTLSCEQNLNHDAMYWYRQDPGQGLRLIYYSQIVNDFQKGDIAEGYSVSREKKESFPLTVTSAQKNPTAFYLCASATQRGNQPQHFGDGTRLSIL.

The chain joins TRBV19 to TRBJ2-3; 8 nucleotides agree with TRBD1. The CDR3 extends over 16 amino acids. The V segment lost 7 bases and the J segment 2 bases; nucleotides outside the gene matches: 11. CDR1 is LNHDA, CDR2 SQIVND, per germline (reference sequence). Here the CDR3 reads CASMAGTGVFTDTQYF. CDR3 bases: TGTGCCAGTATGGCGGGGACAGGAGTATTCACAGATACGCAGTATTTT.

This clone was counted ten times or more. A read error may account for a junction end that differs from germline. The chain recombines TRBV7-7 with TRBJ2-1; D perhaps matches TRBD2 (7 bases). The CDR3 spans 16 residues. CDR1 and CDR2 (germline): SSHAT, FNYEAQ (reference sequence). This chain's CDR3 is CASSLYVGGPYNEQFF. CDR3 nucleotide sequence: TGTGCTAGCAGCTTATACGTCGGGGGGCCCTACAATGAGCAGTTCTTC. Complete variable domain (other parts from reference TRBV7-7 and TRBJ2-1): GAGVSQSPRYKVTKRGQDVTLRCDPISSHATLYWYQQALGQGPEFLTYFNYEAQPDKSGLPSDRFSAERPEGSISTLTIQRTEQRDSAMYRCASSLYVGGPYNEQFFGPGTRLTVL.

J is TRBJ1-1 and V is TRBV2; 7 bases agree with TRBD1. This CDR3 comprises 13 residues. Trimming at V came to 4 bases and at J to 5 bases, leaving 4 bases not matched to a gene. Germline V CDR1 and CDR2: SNHLY, FYNNEI. The DNA of the CDR3 is TGTGCCAGCAGTGTAGGGGGCCGGACTGAAGCTTTCTTT. Translated, it gives CASSVGGRTEAFF. The full variable domain, completed using reference TRBV2 and TRBJ1-1, is EPEVTQTPSHQVTQMGQEVILRCVPISNHLYFYWYRQILGQKVEFLVSFYNNEISEKSEIFDDQFSVERPDGSNFTLKIRSTKLEDSAMYFCASSVGGRTEAFFGQGTRLTVV.

The chain joins TRBV5-1 to TRBJ2-5; D gene ambiguous. The germline V gene encodes CDR1 SGHRS and CDR2 YFSETQ. The V and J ends lost 1 base and 0 bases respectively, with 4 bases between them. The CDR3 extends over 13 amino acids. This chain's CDR3 is CASSLTHQETQYF. The CDR3, as DNA: TGCGCCAGCAGCTTGACTCACCAAGAGACCCAGTACTTC.

V and J are TRBV3-1 (or the pseudogene TRBV3-2) and TRBJ1-2; D unclear. Deletions cut 4 bases from V and 2 bases from J, with 14 bases between. The CDR3 has 15 amino acids. Germline V gene lookup returns CDR1 LGHDT and CDR2 YNNKEL (reference sequence). As DNA, the CDR3 is TGTGCCAGCAGCCTGGGCAGACCCACGAACTATGGCTACACCTTC. It is translated as CASSLGRPTNYGYTF.

For this clone: Its ends do not fully match the called genes, so a read error is possible. This rearrangement joins TRBV28 to TRBJ2-1, with 10 bases that match TRBD1. Germline lookup yields CDR1 MDHEN and CDR2 SYDVKM. This CDR3 is built from 15 residues. The chain's CDR3 is CASSFQGQGPPTGIF. The DNA for the CDR3 is TGTGCCAGCAGTTTCCAGGGACAGGGGCCACCCACTGGAATCTTC.

The table lists this clone with a few counts. V is TRBV2 and J is TRBJ1-1; D remains ambiguous. The germline V and J ends were trimmed by 6 bases and 8 bases, with 10 bases remaining between them. This CDR3 is 11 amino acids long. Per germline, CDR1 SNHLY and CDR2 FYNNEI. CDR3 in amino acids: CASSRILEAFF. The CDR3 nucleotides read TGTGCCAGCAGCAGAATCCTGGAAGCTTTCTTT.

The chain recombines TRBV5-1 with TRBJ1-4; D remains ambiguous. Germline lookup yields CDR1 SGHRS and CDR2 YFSETQ. The germline V and J ends were trimmed by 0 bases and 7 bases, with 10 bases remaining between them. This CDR3 is built from 14 residues. CDR3 DNA: TGCGCCAGCAGCTTGGGACACTCTACTGAAAAACTGTTTTTT. It codes for CASSLGHSTEKLFF.

The rearrangement joins TRBV4-1 to TRBJ1-6, with D tentatively TRBD1 (6 bases). CDR3 size: 20 residues. Trimming removed 4 bases from V and 0 bases from J, with 22 bases in between. From germline, CDR1 is MGHRA and CDR2 YSYEKL. CDR3 region: CASSRMKPSGASSYNSPLHF. CDR3 nucleotides: TGCGCCAGCAGCCGCATGAAGCCCTCAGGGGCCAGCTCCTATAATTCACCCCTCCACTTT.

This clone was detected only a few times. The rearrangement joins TRBV25-1 to TRBJ1-6; no clear D. Deletions cut 4 bases from V and 7 bases from J, with 17 bases between. Per germline, CDR1 MGHDK and CDR2 SYGVNS. There are 16 residues in the CDR3. The CDR3, as DNA: TGTGCCAGCAGTGCCCCGGACTGGTTTCGGAATTCACCCCTCCACTTT. Protein product: CASSAPDWFRNSPLHF.

The chain carries TRBV5-1 and TRBJ2-5, with D hard to call. V gave up 5 bases and J gave up 4 bases, with 15 bases separating them. CDR3 size: 14 residues. Germline loops: CDR1 SGHRS, CDR2 YFSETQ. The CDR3 sequence: CASSPPISTETQYF. In nucleotides, the CDR3 is TGCGCCAGCAGTCCACCTATTTCTACAGAGACCCAGTACTTC.

The chain uses TRBV6-5 and TRBJ1-4; D perhaps matches TRBD1 (5 bases). Germline CDR1 and CDR2: MNHEY and SVGAGI. With 6 bases removed from V and 3 bases from J, the gap between germline ends came to 14 bases. CDR3 size: 15 residues. Here the CDR3 reads CASSRLGQANEKLFF. The CDR3 DNA reads as TGTGCCAGCAGCCGCCTGGGGCAAGCTAATGAAAAACTGTTTTTT.

The CDR3: CASSLDEGGEKTQYF. The CDR3 coding sequence is TGCGCCAGCAGCTTGGACGAGGGAGGGGAAAAGACCCAGTACTTC. The chain employs TRBV5-1 and TRBJ2-5; 7 positions agree with TRBD2. In germline, CDR1 is SGHRS, CDR2 YFSETQ. The CDR3 runs to 15 residues. V lost 0 bases, J lost 6 bases, and 8 bases stayed unmatched.

CDR3 protein: CASSRDRGNQPQHF. The DNA of the CDR3 is TGTGCCAGCAGCCGGGACAGGGGCAATCAGCCCCAGCATTTT. The chain is built from TRBV5-6 and TRBJ1-5; 9 bases are shared with TRBD1. V was pared by 4 bases and J by 2 bases, with 1 base of the junction left unmatched. Germline values: CDR1 SGHDT, CDR2 YYEEEE. The CDR3 length is 14 residues. Full variable domain (remainder filled in from reference TRBV5-6 and TRBJ1-5): DAGVTQSPTHLIKTRGQQVTLRCSPKSGHDTVSWYQQALGQGPQFIFQYYEEEERQRGNFPDRFSGHQFPNYSSELNVNALLLGDSALYLCASSRDRGNQPQHFGDGTRLSIL.

This rearrangement joins TRBV11-3 to TRBJ2-2, with D hard to call. The CDR3 length is 17 residues. V gave up 0 bases and J gave up 6 bases, with 17 bases separating them. Germline assignment: CDR1 SGHNT and CDR2 YENEEA. DNA for the CDR3: TGTGCCAGCAGCTTAGATCGTGCAGGAAGGATGGCCGGGGAGCTGTTTTTT. Its translation: CASSLDRAGRMAGELFF.